This TCR beta chain comes out of a study of CD8 T cells in ankylosing spondylitis. Whole-study results and caveats: Blood from ankylosing spondylitis patients appeared to carry a characteristic roughly 8-variant TCR beta motif. CD8+ by phenotype, disease-linked clones were relatively rare in peripheral blood. In synovial fluid and blood from reactive arthritis, some motif variants were previously reported. The clones that were linked to disease were reported to be significantly enriched in matched synovial fluid samples from ankylosing spondylitis patients.

Trimming removed 5 bases from V and 4 bases from J, with 8 bases in between. The CDR3 consists of 11 residues. Germline V CDR1 and CDR2: SQVTM, ANQGSEA. TCRdb passed the 5' RACE reads through MiXCR, listing each CDR3 protein once. The table records about 540,000 distinct CDR3 sequences, over 9.5% of them present only once. This clonotype was observed a few times. Its antigen is undetermined. Material for sequencing was blood, either unsorted or a sorted T cell fraction (not recorded which). This clonotype was obtained from a male donor with ankylosing spondylitis. The genes are TRBV29-1 and TRBJ1-2; possible D gene TRBD1, 5 bases. CDR3 loop: CSVRQGYGYTF. CDR3 bases: TGCAGCGTTCGGCAGGGCTATGGCTACACCTTC.